Below, 19 T cell receptor beta chains from the same sample are listed, as sequenced in a study of blood T cell repertoires in COVID-19. Sequenced by immunoSEQ multiplex PCR; TCRdb stores in-frame clones only, minus some. Of around 450,000 clones in the sample, around 91% are singletons; the top ten hold around 0.6%. Sample: PBMCs or T cells enriched from blood (not recorded which). These receptors were collected from a man between 18 and 35 years old who had recovered from COVID-19.

This chain uses TRBV5-6 with TRBJ2-5; D possibly corresponds to TRBD1 (5 bases). Germline CDR1 and CDR2: SGHDT and YYEEEE. V was trimmed by 0 bases and J by 1 base, leaving 7 bases between them. The CDR3 extends over 14 amino acids. CDR3 DNA sequence: TGTGCCAGCAGCTTGGACAGGCTCCAAGAGACCCAGTACTTC. Translation gives CASSLDRLQETQYF.

The chain recombines TRBV24-1 with TRBJ2-7; a weak D match, TRBD1 (5 bases). CDR1 KGHDR and CDR2 SFDVKD come from the germline V gene. This CDR3 is 13 amino acids long. The V gene lost 4 bases and the J gene lost 4 bases, with 10 bases spanning the gap. DNA of the CDR3: TGTGCCACCAGTGAAGGCAGGGAATACGAGCAGTACTTC. Residues: CATSEGREYEQYF.

The CDR3, as DNA: TGTGCCAGCAGCTTATACGGGACAGGGGCGCACACTGAAGCTTTCTTT. It codes for CASSLYGTGAHTEAFF. This chain uses TRBV7-8 with TRBJ1-1; 10 bases align to TRBD1. CDR3 length: 16 amino acids. Germline loops: CDR1 SGHVS, CDR2 FQNEAQ. With 2 bases clipped from V and 3 bases from J, the junction kept 6 bases outside the gene matches.

This chain links TRBV4-2 with TRBJ2-7; 9 bases match TRBD1. This CDR3 is 15 amino acids long. Trimming cost V 2 bases and J 6 bases; bases outside gene matches: 8. Germline CDR1 reads LGHNA; CDR2 reads YNFKEQ. The CDR3 nucleotides are TGTGCCAGCAGCCAACCCGGACAGGGGTTGTTCGAGCAGTACTTC. It encodes CASSQPGQGLFEQYF.

V gene TRBV9 combines with J gene TRBJ2-1; D is undetermined. V dropped 0 bases and J dropped 1 base, with 11 bases sitting between them. This CDR3 has 16 residues. The germline V gene has CDR1 SGDLS and CDR2 YYNGEE. CDR3 protein: CASSVVARSSYNEQFF. The CDR3, as DNA: TGTGCCAGCAGCGTAGTGGCTCGGAGTTCCTACAATGAGCAGTTCTTC. Drawing the rest from reference TRBV9 and TRBJ2-1, the complete variable domain is DSGVTQTPKHLITATGQRVTLRCSPRSGDLSVYWYQQSLDQGLQFLIQYYNGEERAKGNILERFSAQQFPDLHSELNLSSLELGDSALYFCASSVVARSSYNEQFFGPGTRLTVL.

The chain carries TRBV5-6 and TRBJ1-2, with 7 nucleotides matching TRBD1. The CDR3 totals 12 residues. V shed 4 bases and J 7 bases; nucleotides not matched to a gene: 4. Germline CDR1 SGHDT, CDR2 YYEEEE. The CDR3 bases are TGTGCCAGCAGCGTACCAGGGGGTGGCTACACCTTC. Protein product: CASSVPGGGYTF.

V and J are TRBV11-2 and TRBJ1-1; D is ambiguous. Germline V gene data show CDR1 as SGHAT and CDR2 as FQNNGV. The CDR3 runs 13 residues. The germline V and J ends were trimmed by 5 bases and 3 bases, with 10 bases remaining between them. CDR3 sequence reads: CASSAEVYTEAFF. The CDR3 coding sequence is TGTGCCAGCAGCGCAGAGGTGTACACTGAAGCTTTCTTT.

The J gene is TRBJ2-5, the V gene TRBV5-1; D is perhaps TRBD1 (7 bases). Germline values: CDR1 SGHRS, CDR2 YFSETQ. Trimming left V 4 bases short and J 1 base short, with 11 bases between. The CDR3 runs to 14 residues. CDR3 in DNA: TGCGCCAGCAGCGCGGGACAGCTCCAAGAGACCCAGTACTTC. It codes for CASSAGQLQETQYF.

This clone was recorded only once. This chain connects TRBV19 to TRBJ1-3; D is undetermined. This CDR3 spans 14 amino acids. Trimming left V 8 bases short and J 0 bases short, with 11 bases between. The germline gives CDR1 LNHDA, CDR2 SQIVND (reference sequence). DNA for the CDR3: TGTGCCAGTTCTCGCTCGAGCTCTGGAAACACCATATATTTT. Protein sequence: CASSRSSSGNTIYF.

The rearrangement uses TRBV10-1 and TRBJ2-2; tentatively, D is TRBD2 (5 bases). V shed 6 bases and J shed 7 bases, with 9 bases lying between them. The CDR3 extends over 12 amino acids. Germline V gene data show CDR1 as WNHNN and CDR2 as SYGVQD (reference sequence). CDR3 loop: CASRNTSGELFF. For the CDR3, the DNA is TGCGCCAGCAGGAATACTAGCGGGGAGCTGTTTTTT.

The gene calls are TRBV24-1 and TRBJ2-3; D is possibly TRBD2 (5 bases). Between the trimmed V and J ends, which lost 4 bases and 1 base, there was a span of 14 bases. The CDR3 runs 16 residues. CDR1 and CDR2 from the germline V gene are KGHDR and SFDVKD. In DNA form, the CDR3 reads TGTGCCACCAGTGACCGGGTGGCGGAGGGCACAGATACGCAGTATTTT. Amino acid sequence: CATSDRVAEGTDTQYF.

The chain joins TRBV4-2 to TRBJ2-2; 10 nucleotides agree with TRBD2. CDR3 length: 17 amino acids. Germline CDR1 is LGHNA and CDR2 is YNFKEQ. Germline trimming cut 2 bases from V and 7 bases from J; bases unmatched to any gene: 10. CDR3: CASSQRAGGPNDGELFF. The CDR3 bases are TGTGCCAGCAGCCAACGAGCGGGGGGGCCCAACGACGGGGAGCTGTTTTTT.

The V gene is TRBV6-1, the J gene TRBJ2-7; 7 nucleotides match TRBD1. This CDR3 spans 14 amino acids. V shed 2 bases, J shed 6 bases, and the junction held 7 bases outside the gene matches. Germline-derived CDR1 and CDR2 are MNHNS and SASEGT. For the CDR3, the DNA is TGTGCCAGCAGTGAAACAGGGGTTCAGGTCGAGCAGTACTTC. It translates to CASSETGVQVEQYF.

The chain uses TRBV24-1 and TRBJ1-1; D not certain. The germline V gene has CDR1 KGHDR and CDR2 SFDVKD. The CDR3 has 13 amino acids. V was clipped by 5 bases and J by 5 bases, with 11 bases between them. CDR3 region: CATSGERETEAFF. The CDR3 region has the DNA TGTGCCACCAGTGGTGAAAGAGAGACTGAAGCTTTCTTT.

This CDR3 reads CASSQDRSYEQYF. CDR3 bases: TGTGCCAGCAGCCAAGATCGCTCCTACGAGCAGTACTTC. The chain recombines TRBV3-1 (or the pseudogene TRBV3-2) with TRBJ2-7, with no clear D. CDR3 length equals 13 residues. Trimming left V 0 bases short and J 0 bases short, with 3 bases between. CDR1 and CDR2 (germline): LGHDT, YNNKEL (reference sequence).

The DNA for the CDR3 is TGTGCCAGTATGGACAGTTATAATTCACCCCTCCACTTT. Residues: CASMDSYNSPLHF. The chain employs TRBV27 and TRBJ1-6, with D tentatively TRBD1 (6 bases). V was pared by 9 bases and J by 4 bases, with 10 bases between. CDR1 is MNHEY and CDR2 is SMNVEV in the germline V gene (reference sequence). This CDR3 has 13 residues.

The chain couples TRBV5-8 to TRBJ2-7; TRBD1 agrees at 7 bases. Trimming took 4 bases from V and 5 from J; bases not matched to a gene: 9. CDR1 and CDR2 from the germline V gene are SGHTS and YDEGEE. The CDR3 length is 14 residues. The chain's CDR3 is CASSPYRGVHEQYF. The DNA for the CDR3 is TGTGCCAGCAGCCCCTACAGGGGTGTCCACGAGCAGTACTTC.

The chain combines TRBV7-3 with TRBJ1-1; 10 bases map to TRBD1. CDR3 length: 16 residues. The germline gives CDR1 SGHTA, CDR2 FQGTGA. Trimming at V came to 5 bases and at J to 4 bases, leaving 10 bases not matched to a gene. The CDR3 here is CASSQTGGSIGTEAFF. As DNA, the CDR3 is TGTGCCAGCAGCCAGACAGGGGGCAGCATTGGCACTGAAGCTTTCTTT.

The chain employs TRBV5-8 and TRBJ2-1; D unresolved. The CDR3 loop spans 16 amino acids. Germline V gene sequence: CDR1 SGHTS, CDR2 YDEGEE. Deletions cut 0 bases from V and 0 bases from J, with 10 bases between. The CDR3 loop reads CASSLGIASSYNEQFF. The CDR3 region has the DNA TGTGCCAGCAGCTTGGGCATAGCAAGCTCCTACAATGAGCAGTTCTTC.